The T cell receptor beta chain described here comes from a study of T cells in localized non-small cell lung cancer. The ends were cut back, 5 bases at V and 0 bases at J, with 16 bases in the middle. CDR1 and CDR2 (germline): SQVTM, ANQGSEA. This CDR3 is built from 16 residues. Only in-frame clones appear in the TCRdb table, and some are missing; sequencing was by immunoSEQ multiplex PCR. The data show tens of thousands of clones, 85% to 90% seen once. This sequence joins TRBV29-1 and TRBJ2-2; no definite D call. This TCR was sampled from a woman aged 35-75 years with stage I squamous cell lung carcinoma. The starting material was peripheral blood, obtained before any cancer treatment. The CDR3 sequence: CSVRTDLISNTGELFF. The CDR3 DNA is TGCAGCGTTCGCACAGACTTAATTTCGAACACCGGGGAGCTGTTTTTT.